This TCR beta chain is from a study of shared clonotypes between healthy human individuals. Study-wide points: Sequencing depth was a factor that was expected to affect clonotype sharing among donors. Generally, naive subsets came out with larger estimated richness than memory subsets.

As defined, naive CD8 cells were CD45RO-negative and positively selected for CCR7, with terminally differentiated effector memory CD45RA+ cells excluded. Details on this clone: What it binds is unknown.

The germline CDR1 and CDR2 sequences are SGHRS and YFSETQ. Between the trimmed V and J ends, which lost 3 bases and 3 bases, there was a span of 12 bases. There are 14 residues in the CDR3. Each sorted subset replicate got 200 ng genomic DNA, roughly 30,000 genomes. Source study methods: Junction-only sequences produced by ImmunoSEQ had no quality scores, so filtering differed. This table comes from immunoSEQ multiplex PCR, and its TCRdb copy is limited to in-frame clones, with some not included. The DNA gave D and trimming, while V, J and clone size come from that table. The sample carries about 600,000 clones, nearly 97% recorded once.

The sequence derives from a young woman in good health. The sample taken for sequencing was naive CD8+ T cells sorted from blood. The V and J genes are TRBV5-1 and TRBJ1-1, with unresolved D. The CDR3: CASSSGGFDTEAFF. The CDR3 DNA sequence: TGCGCCAGCAGCTCGGGAGGGTTCGACACTGAAGCTTTCTTT. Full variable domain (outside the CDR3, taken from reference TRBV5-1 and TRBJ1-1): KAGVTQTPRYLIKTRGQQVTLSCSPISGHRSVSWYQQTPGQGLQFLFEYFSETQRNKGNFPGRFSGRQFSNSRSEMNVSTLELGDSALYLCASSSGGFDTEAFFGQGTRLTVV.